This T cell receptor (beta chain) was observed in a study of blood T cell repertoires in COVID-19. Measured with immunoSEQ multiplex PCR; TCRdb has only the in-frame clones, and not every one. The data hold approximately 120,000 clones, with 85% to 90% observed a single time. Germline CDR1 is SGDLS and CDR2 is YYNGEE. The CDR3 length is 16 residues. V was cut by 6 bases and J by 0 bases, with 18 bases left in between. The TCR comes from a woman over 75 with acute or convalescent COVID-19. Sequenced sample: peripheral blood. The genes are TRBV9 and TRBJ1-1; D gene ambiguous. Written as DNA, the CDR3 is TGTGCCAGCACCCCCCTGGGCCCCGGGGTGAACACTGAAGCTTTCTTT. Its translation is CASTPLGPGVNTEAFF.